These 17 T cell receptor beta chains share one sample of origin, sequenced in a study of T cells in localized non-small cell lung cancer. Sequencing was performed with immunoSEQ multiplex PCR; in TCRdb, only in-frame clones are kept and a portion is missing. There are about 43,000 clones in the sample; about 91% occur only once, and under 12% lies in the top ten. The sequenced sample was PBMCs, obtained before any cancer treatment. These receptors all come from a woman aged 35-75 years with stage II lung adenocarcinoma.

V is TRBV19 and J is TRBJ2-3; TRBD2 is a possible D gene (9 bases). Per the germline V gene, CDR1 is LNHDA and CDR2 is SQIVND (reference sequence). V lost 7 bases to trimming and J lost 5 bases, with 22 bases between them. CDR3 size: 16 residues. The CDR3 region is CASNPRGREGRDTQYF. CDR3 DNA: TGTGCCAGTAACCCCAGGGGGCGGGAGGGAAGAGATACGCAGTATTTT.

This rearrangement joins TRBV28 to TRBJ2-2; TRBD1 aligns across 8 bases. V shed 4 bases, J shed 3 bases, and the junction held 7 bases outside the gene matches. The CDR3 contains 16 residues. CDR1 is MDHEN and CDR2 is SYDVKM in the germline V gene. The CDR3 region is CASSSRQGQDTGELFF. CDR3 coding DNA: TGTGCCAGCAGTTCTCGACAGGGACAGGACACCGGGGAGCTGTTTTTT.

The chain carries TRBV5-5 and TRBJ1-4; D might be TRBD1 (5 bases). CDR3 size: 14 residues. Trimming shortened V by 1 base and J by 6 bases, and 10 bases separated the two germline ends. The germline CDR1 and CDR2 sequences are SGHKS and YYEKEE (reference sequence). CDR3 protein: CASSLRGGDEKLFF. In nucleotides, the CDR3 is TGTGCCAGCAGCTTGAGGGGAGGGGATGAAAAACTGTTTTTT.

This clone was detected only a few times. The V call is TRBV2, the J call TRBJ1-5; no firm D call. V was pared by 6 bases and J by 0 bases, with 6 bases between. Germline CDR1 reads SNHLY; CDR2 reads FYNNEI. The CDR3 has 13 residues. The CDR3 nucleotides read TGTGCCAGCAGGGATGATAGCAATCAGCCCCAGCATTTT. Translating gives CASRDDSNQPQHF.

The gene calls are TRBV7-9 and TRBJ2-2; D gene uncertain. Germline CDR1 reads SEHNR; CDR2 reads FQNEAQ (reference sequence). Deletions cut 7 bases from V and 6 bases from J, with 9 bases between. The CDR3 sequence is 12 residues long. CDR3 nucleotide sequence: TGTGCCAGCATCAGTCCGTCCGGGGAGCTGTTTTTT. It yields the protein CASISPSGELFF.

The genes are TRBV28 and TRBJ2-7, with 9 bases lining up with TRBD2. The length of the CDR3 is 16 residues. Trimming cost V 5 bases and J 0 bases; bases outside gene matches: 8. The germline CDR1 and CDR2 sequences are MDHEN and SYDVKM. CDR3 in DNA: TGTGCCAGCAGTCCCGCGGGACTAGCCGGCTCCTACGAGCAGTACTTC. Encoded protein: CASSPAGLAGSYEQYF.

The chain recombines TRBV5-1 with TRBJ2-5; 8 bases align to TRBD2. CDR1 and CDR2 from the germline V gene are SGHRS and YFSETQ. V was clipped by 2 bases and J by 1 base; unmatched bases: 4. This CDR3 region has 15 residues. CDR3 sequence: CASSLETSGQETQYF. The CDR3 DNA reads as TGCGCCAGCAGCTTAGAAACTAGCGGCCAAGAGACCCAGTACTTC.

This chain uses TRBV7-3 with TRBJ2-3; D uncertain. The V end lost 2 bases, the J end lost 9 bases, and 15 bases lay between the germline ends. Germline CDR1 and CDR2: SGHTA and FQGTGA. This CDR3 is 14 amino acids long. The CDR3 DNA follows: TGTGCCAGCAGCTTATCCTCCCCAGTAAGAACGCAGTATTTT. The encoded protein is CASSLSSPVRTQYF. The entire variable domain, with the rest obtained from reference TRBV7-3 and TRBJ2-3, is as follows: GAGVSQTPSNKVTEKGKYVELRCDPISGHTALYWYRQSLGQGPEFLIYFQGTGAADDSGLPNDRFFAVRPEGSVSTLKIQRTERGDSAVYLCASSLSSPVRTQYFGPGTRLTVL.

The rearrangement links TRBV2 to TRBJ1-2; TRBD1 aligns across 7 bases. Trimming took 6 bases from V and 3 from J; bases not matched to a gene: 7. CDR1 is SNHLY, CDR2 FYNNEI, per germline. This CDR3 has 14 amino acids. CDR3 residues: CASRPGTADYGYTF. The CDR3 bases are TGTGCCAGCAGGCCAGGGACAGCAGACTATGGCTACACCTTC.

CDR3 sequence reads: CASSVAAGSGNTIYF. DNA of the CDR3: TGTGCCAGCAGCGTAGCGGCAGGATCTGGAAACACCATATATTTT. The chain joins TRBV9 to TRBJ1-3; D remains unclear. The germline V and J ends were trimmed by 0 bases and 1 base, with 8 bases remaining between them. The CDR3 sequence is 15 residues long. The germline gives CDR1 SGDLS, CDR2 YYNGEE.

The CDR3 protein is CASSPSPEPYGYTF. The CDR3 coding sequence is TGTGCCAGCTCACCTAGCCCAGAACCCTATGGCTACACCTTC. The rearrangement uses TRBV18 and TRBJ1-2; no firm D call. In germline, CDR1 is KGHSH, CDR2 LQKENI. CDR3 length: 14 residues. Trimming stripped 3 bases from V and 4 bases from J, with 12 bases between. Variable domain in full (rest from reference TRBV18 and TRBJ1-2): NAGVMQNPRHLVRRRGQEARLRCSPMKGHSHVYWYRQLPEEGLKFMVYLQKENIIDESGMPKERFSAEFPKEGPSILRIQQVVRGDSAAYFCASSPSPEPYGYTFGSGTRLTVV.

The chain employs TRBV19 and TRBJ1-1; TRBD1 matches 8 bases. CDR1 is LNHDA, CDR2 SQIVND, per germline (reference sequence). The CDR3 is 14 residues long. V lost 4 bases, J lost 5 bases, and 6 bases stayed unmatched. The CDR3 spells CASSTQTGGTEAFF. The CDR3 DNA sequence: TGTGCCAGTAGTACTCAAACAGGGGGAACTGAAGCTTTCTTT.

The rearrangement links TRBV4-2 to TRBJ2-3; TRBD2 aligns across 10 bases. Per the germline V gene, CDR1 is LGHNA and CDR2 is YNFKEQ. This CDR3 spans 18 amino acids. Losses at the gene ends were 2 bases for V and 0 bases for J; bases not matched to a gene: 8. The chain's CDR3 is CASSQSLLAGRSTDTQYF. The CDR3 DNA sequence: TGTGCCAGCAGCCAATCTTTACTAGCGGGGCGTAGCACAGATACGCAGTATTTT.

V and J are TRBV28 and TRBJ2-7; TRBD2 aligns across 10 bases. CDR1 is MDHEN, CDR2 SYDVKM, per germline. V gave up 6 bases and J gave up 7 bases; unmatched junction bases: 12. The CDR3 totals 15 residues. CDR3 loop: CASRVGLAGVGEQYF. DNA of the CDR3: TGTGCCAGCAGGGTCGGGCTAGCGGGAGTGGGGGAGCAGTACTTC.

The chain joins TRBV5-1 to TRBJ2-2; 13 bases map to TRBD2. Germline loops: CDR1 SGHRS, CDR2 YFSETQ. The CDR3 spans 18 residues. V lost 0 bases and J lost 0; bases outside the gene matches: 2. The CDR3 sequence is CASSLAGLAGANTGELFF. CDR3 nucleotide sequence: TGCGCCAGCAGCTTGGCAGGACTAGCGGGGGCGAACACCGGGGAGCTGTTTTTT. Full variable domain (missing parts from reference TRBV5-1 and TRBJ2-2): KAGVTQTPRYLIKTRGQQVTLSCSPISGHRSVSWYQQTPGQGLQFLFEYFSETQRNKGNFPGRFSGRQFSNSRSEMNVSTLELGDSALYLCASSLAGLAGANTGELFFGEGSRLTVL.

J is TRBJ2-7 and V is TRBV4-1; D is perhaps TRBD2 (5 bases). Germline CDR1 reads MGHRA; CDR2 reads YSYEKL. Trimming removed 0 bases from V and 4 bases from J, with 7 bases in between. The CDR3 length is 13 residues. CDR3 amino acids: CASSQEEGYEQYF. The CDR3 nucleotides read TGCGCCAGCAGCCAAGAAGAGGGATACGAGCAGTACTTC.

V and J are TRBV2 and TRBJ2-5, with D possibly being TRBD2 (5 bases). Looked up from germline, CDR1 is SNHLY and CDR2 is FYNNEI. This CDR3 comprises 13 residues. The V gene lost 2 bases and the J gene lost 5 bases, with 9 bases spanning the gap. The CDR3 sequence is CASSETGVETQYF. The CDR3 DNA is TGTGCCAGCAGTGAAACCGGGGTGGAGACCCAGTACTTC.